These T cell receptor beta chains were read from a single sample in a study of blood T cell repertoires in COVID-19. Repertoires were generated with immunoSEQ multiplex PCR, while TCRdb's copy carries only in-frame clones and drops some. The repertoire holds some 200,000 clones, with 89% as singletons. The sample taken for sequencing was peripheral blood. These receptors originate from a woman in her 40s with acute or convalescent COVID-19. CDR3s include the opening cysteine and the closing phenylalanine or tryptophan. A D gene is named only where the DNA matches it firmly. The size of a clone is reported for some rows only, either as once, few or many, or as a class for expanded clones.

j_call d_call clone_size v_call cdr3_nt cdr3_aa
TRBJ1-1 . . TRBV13 TGTGCCAGCAGCGCCCGGACTGGGGGGGACACTGAAGCTTTCTTT CASSARTGGDTEAFF
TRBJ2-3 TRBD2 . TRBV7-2 TGTGCCAGCAGCCGGGACTACTTCACAGATACGCAGTATTTT CASSRDYFTDTQYF
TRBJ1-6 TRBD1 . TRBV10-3 TGTGCCACCCGGGACAGGCTTAATTCACCCCTCCACTTT CATRDRLNSPLHF
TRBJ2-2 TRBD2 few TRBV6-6 TGTGCCAGCAGACCCGGGGGGGGTAACACCGGGGAGCTGTTTTTT CASRPGGGNTGELFF
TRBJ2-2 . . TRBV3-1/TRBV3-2 TGTGCCAGCAGCCAATATGAGGAAAACACCGGGGAGCTGTTTTTT CASSQYEENTGELFF
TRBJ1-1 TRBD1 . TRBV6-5 TGTGCCAGCAGGGACAGGTGGATGAACACTGAAGCTTTCTTT CASRDRWMNTEAFF
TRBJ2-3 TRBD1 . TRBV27 TGTGCCAGCAGTTTATTTGACAGGGTAGGAGATACGCAGTATTTT CASSLFDRVGDTQYF
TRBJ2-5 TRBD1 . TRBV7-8 TGTGCCAGCAGTCCGACAGGGTGGGGGGAGACCCAGTACTTC CASSPTGWGETQYF
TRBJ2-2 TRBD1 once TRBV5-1 TGCGCCAGCAGCCGGACAGGGGGCATGTTCGGGGAGCTGTTTTTT CASSRTGGMFGELFF
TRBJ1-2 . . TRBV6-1 TGTGCCAGCAGTGAGGCGCCCTCCAGGGGACACCTCTTC CASSEAPSRGHLF
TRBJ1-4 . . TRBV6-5 TGTGCCAGCAGCCGTGACCGGGGAAATAATGAAAAACTGTTTTTT CASSRDRGNNEKLFF
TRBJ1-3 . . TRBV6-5 TGTGCCAGCAGGCAAAAACAGAACTCTGGAAACACCATATATTTT CASRQKQNSGNTIYF
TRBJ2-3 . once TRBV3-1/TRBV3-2 TGTGCCAGCAGCCCCCGGGCAGATACGCAGTATTTT CASSPRADTQYF
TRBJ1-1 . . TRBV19 TGTGCCACTTTACCCGGCCTGGGGGGGTTCACTGAAGCTTTCTTT CATLPGLGGFTEAFF
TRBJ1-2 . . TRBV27 TGTGCCAGCAGTTCACAGAATAACTATGGCTACACCTTC CASSSQNNYGYTF
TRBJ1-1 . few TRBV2 TGTGCCAGCAGAAGTCCGCAGGTAAACACTGAAGCTTTCTTT CASRSPQVNTEAFF
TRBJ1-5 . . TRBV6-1 TGTGCCAGCAGTGAAAGTCTGGGCACTCTCAATCAGCCCCAGCATTTT CASSESLGTLNQPQHF
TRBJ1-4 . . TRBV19 TGTGCCAGTAGTATGTTGCAGGGGAATCGGGGTGAAAAACTGTTTTTT CASSMLQGNRGEKLFF
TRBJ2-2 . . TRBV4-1 TGCGCCAGCAGCCAAGATAGGACAGACACCGGGGAGCTGTTTTTT CASSQDRTDTGELFF
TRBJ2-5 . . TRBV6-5 TGTGCCAGCAGTCGCCGGGACTTCCAAGAGACCCAGTACTTC CASSRRDFQETQYF
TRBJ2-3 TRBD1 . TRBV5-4 TGTGCCAGCAGTCCCAAACCGGGACAGGGGTACACAGATACGCAGTATTTT CASSPKPGQGYTDTQYF
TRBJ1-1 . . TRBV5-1 TGCGCCAGCAGCTTGGCCAGGGCGAACACTGAAGCTTTCTTT CASSLARANTEAFF
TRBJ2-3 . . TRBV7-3 TGTGCCAGCAGCTTAACGGGGGGGCCTTTCACAGATACGCAGTATTTT CASSLTGGPFTDTQYF
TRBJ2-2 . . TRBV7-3 TGTGCCAGCAGCTTCGGTGATCCTGCTGCTGGGGAGCTGTTTTTT CASSFGDPAAGELFF
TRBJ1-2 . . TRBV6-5 TGTGCCAGCAGCTCGGCACAGGGTTTAGAGTATGGCTACACCTTC CASSSAQGLEYGYTF
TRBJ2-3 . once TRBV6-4 TGTGCCAGCAGTCCAAGTGAGGGGGGCACAGATACGCAGTATTTT CASSPSEGGTDTQYF
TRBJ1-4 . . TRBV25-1 TGTGCCAGCACCCTTCAATCTACAGTTCCTAATGAAAAACTGTTTTTT CASTLQSTVPNEKLFF
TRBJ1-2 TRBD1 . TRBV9 TGTGCCAGCAGCGTAAGGACAGGGGAGGGCTACACCTTC CASSVRTGEGYTF
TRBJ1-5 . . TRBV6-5 TGTGCCAGCAGTAGCGGGGGCGAGGGTCAGCCCCAGCATTTT CASSSGGEGQPQHF
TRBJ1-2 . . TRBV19 TGTGCCAGTAGTATAGTCGCAGGTTCTGGCTACACCTTC CASSIVAGSGYTF
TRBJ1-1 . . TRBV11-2 TGTGCCACCACCCTTTGGGGCCGAAACACTGAAGCTTTCTTT CATTLWGRNTEAFF
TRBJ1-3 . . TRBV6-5 TGTGCCAGCAGCCCCGGGAGCTCTGGAAACACCATATATTTT CASSPGSSGNTIYF
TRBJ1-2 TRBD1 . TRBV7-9 TGTGCCAGCAGCACTACCGGGACAGGGAAAGGCTACACCTTC CASSTTGTGKGYTF
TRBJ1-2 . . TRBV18 TGTGCCAGCTCACCAGGTGAGGTTGCCGTCTATGGCTACACCTTC CASSPGEVAVYGYTF
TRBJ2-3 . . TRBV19 TGTGCCAGTAGTACACGCGTGCGGGGACGCACAGATACGCAGTATTTT CASSTRVRGRTDTQYF
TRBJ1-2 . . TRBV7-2 TGTGCCAGCAGCTCCACCCCCCCTGACGGGTCCTTC CASSSTPPDGSF
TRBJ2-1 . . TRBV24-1 TGTGCCACCAGTGATTTCAGGGGCTCCTACAATGAGCAGTTCTTC CATSDFRGSYNEQFF
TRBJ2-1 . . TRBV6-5 TGTGCCATACGGTTTGTACCCAATGAGCAGTTCTTC CAIRFVPNEQFF
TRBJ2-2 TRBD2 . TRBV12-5 TGTGCTAGTGGTTTGAGGTGGCTAGCGGGGACCACCGGGGAGCTGTTTTTT CASGLRWLAGTTGELFF
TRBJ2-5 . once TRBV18 TGTGCCAGCTCACCCTCGGGGGAGACCCAGTACTTC CASSPSGETQYF
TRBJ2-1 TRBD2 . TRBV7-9 TGTGCCAGCAGCTTAGGGCTAGCGGATGCCTACAATGAGCAGTTCTTC CASSLGLADAYNEQFF
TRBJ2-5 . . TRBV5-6 TGTGCCAGCAATCCGGCCATGGGGCGTCATGAGACCCAGTACTTC CASNPAMGRHETQYF
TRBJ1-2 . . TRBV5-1 TGCGCCAGCAGCTTGGAACAGAACTATGGCTACACCTTC CASSLEQNYGYTF
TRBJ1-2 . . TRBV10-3 TGTGCCATCAGTGATCTGGTGTCAGGCCACAACTATGGCTACACCTTC CAISDLVSGHNYGYTF
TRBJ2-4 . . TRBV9 TGTGCCAGCAGCGTAGCAGGAACAGCCAAAAACATTCAGTACTTC CASSVAGTAKNIQYF
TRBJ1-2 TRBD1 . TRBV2 TGTGCCAGCAGTGCCCGGGCCCCAGGGGGCTATGGCTACACCTTC CASSARAPGGYGYTF
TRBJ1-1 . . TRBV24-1 TGTGCCACCAGTGATTCCCCGGGGGCGGGAGGGATGAACACTGAAGCTTTCTTT CATSDSPGAGGMNTEAFF
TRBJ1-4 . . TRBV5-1 TGCGCCAGCAGCTTGGCCACCCAGGGAAAACTGTTTTTT CASSLATQGKLFF
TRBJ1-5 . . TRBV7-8 TGTGCCAGCAGCCTATCTTCGGAGGGTCAGCCCCAGCATTTT CASSLSSEGQPQHF
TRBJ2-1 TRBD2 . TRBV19 TGTGCCAGTAGTATGGGAGGGTTCAGCGGACCATCTATCTACAATGAGCAGTTCTTC CASSMGGFSGPSIYNEQFF
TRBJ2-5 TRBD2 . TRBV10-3 TGTGCCGCCCAAAGCGGGGGGCAAGAGACCCAGTACTTC CAAQSGGQETQYF